This entry describes one TCR beta chain. Its cognate antigen is unknown. CD4+ cells underwent separation, giving CD45RA+ naive and CD45RA-negative memory subsets. These data belong to a study of shared clonotypes between healthy human individuals. Points from the study as a whole: Non-shared clonotypes had lower generation probabilities than clonotypes shared by all four sorted-subset donors. For sorted subsets, rarefaction showed incomplete sequencing despite large depth.

The method was immunoSEQ multiplex PCR; TCRdb's version includes in-frame clones alone and lacks a portion of them. Seen here are some 2.4 million clones, roughly 93% observed once, and the top ten hold roughly 0.36%. This clonotype originated in a man younger than 35 in good health. Some clones in this sample may be carry-over from other donors' samples. Specimen: naive CD4+ T cells from PBMCs. Indicated subset: CD45RA+ positively selected.

In nucleotides, the CDR3 is TGTGCCAGCAGTTACCGCGGGGACCGGAACTATGGCTACACCTTC. This sequence encodes CASSYRGDRNYGYTF. The rearrangement links TRBV6-5 to TRBJ1-2, with D possibly being TRBD1 (5 bases). V was trimmed by 2 bases and J by 2 bases, leaving 12 bases between them. The CDR3 loop spans 15 amino acids. CDR1 and CDR2 from the germline V gene are MNHEY and SVGAGI.